This TCR beta chain is from a study of T-cell memory formation after mild COVID-19. Study background: Clusters were largely donor specific.

cDNA libraries for TCR alpha and TCR beta, carrying sample barcodes and UMIs, came from 5'RACE with constant-segment primers. TCRdb re-analysed the 5' RACE reads in MiXCR, keeping a single row per CDR3 protein. The repertoire holds about 110,000 distinct CDR3 sequences, with 15% to 20% as singletons. As concerns this clonotype: The antigen remains undetermined.

This CDR3 is built from 15 residues. Germline CDR1 and CDR2: MNHNS and SASEGT. V trimming: 2 bases; J trimming: 1 base; junction bases outside the gene matches: 0. Study-wide results and caveats: Day 37-peaking second-wave clones had unconfirmed SARS-CoV-2 specificity. Memory cells collected pre-infection included some clones that later responded, suggesting cross-reactive memory joined.

The chain has TRBV6-1 and TRBJ2-5; 11 nucleotides line up with TRBD2. The clonotype was recovered from an adult woman who had mild COVID-19 (a few samples of this study predate the infection). Cell type and time point are not known. Source material: PBMCs or a T cell subset sorted from them (not recorded which). This chain's CDR3 is CASSELAGGQETQYF. The DNA for the CDR3 is TGTGCCAGCAGTGAACTAGCGGGGGGCCAAGAGACCCAGTACTTC.